This TCR beta chain was retrieved from a study of OX40 agonist ivuxolimab in advanced cancers. Ten or more counts support this clone. The CDR3 is 16 amino acids. V gave up 0 bases and J gave up 2 bases, with 13 bases separating them. The V gene's germline CDR1 is MGHRA and CDR2 YSYEKL. Here immunoSEQ multiplex PCR was the method, and the copy in TCRdb shows in-frame clones only, minus some. The sample records 15,000 to 25,000 clones, 83% being singletons. V usage is TRBV4-1 and J usage is TRBJ1-1, with a tentative D call TRBD1 (5 bases). The source was CD4+ or CD8+ T cells sorted from blood, collected in a trial of the OX40 agonist ivuxolimab. The source is an adult with an advanced solid tumor such as melanoma, head and neck, liver or kidney cancer. The CDR3 sequence: CASSQDWPTENTEAFF. The DNA for the CDR3 is TGCGCCAGCAGCCAAGATTGGCCGACAGAAAACACTGAAGCTTTCTTT.